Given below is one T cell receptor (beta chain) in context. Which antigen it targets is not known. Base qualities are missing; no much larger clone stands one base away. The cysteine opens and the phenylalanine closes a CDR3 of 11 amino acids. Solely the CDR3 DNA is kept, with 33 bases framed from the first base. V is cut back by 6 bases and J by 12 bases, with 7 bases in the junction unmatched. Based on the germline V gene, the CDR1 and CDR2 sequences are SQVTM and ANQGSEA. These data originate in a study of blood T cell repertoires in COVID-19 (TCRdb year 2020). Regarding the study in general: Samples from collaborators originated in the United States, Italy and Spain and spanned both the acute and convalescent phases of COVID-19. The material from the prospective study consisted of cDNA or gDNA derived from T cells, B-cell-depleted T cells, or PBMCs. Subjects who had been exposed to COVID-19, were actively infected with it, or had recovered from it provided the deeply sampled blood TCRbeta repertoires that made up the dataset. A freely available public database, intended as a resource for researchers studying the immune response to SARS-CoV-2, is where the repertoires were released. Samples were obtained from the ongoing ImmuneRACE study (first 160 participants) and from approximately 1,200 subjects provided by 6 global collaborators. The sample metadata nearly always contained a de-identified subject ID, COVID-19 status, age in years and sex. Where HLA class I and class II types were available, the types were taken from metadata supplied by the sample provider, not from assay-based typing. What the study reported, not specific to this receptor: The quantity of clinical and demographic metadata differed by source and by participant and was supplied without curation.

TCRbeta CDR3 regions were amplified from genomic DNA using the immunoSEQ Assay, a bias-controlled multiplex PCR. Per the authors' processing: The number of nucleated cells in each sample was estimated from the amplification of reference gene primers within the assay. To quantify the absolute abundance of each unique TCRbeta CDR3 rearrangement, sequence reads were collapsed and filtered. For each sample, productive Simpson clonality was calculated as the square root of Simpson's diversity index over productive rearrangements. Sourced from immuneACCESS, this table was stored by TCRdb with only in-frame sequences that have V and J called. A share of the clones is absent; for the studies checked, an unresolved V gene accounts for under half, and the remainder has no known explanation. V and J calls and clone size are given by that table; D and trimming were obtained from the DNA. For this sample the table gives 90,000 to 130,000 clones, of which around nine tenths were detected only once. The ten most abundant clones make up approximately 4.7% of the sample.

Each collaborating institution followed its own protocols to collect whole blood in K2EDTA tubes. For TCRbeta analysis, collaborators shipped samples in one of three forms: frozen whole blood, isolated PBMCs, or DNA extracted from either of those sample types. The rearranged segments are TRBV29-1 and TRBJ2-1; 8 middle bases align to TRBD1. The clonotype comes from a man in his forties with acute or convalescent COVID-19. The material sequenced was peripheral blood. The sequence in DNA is TGCAGCGTGGTGACAGGGGAAGGGCAGTTCTTC. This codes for CSVVTGEGQFF.